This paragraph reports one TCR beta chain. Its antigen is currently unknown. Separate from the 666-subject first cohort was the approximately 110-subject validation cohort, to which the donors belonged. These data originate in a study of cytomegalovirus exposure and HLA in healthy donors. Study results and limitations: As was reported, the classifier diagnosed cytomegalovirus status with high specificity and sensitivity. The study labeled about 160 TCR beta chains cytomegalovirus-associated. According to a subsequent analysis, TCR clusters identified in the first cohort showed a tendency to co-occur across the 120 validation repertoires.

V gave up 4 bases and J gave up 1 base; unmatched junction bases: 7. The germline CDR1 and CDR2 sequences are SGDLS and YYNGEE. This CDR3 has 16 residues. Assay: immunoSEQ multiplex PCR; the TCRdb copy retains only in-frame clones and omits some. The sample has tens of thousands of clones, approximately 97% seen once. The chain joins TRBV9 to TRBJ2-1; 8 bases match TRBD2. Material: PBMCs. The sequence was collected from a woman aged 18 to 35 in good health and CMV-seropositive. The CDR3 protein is CASSPQSGSSYNEQFF. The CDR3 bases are TGTGCCAGCAGCCCTCAAAGCGGGAGTTCCTACAATGAGCAGTTCTTC.